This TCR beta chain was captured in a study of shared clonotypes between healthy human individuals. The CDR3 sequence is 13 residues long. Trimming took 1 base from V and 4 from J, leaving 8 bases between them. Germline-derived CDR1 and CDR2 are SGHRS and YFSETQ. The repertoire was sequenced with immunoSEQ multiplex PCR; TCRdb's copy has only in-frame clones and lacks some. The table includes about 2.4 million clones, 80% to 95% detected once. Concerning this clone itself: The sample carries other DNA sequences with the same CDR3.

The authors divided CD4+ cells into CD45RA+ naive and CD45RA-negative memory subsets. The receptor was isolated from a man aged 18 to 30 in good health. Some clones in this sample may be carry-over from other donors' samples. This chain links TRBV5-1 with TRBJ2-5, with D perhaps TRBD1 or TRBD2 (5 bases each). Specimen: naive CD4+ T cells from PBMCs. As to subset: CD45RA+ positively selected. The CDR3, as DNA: TGCGCCAGCAGCTTGTCTGGGGGAGAGACCCAGTACTTC. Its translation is CASSLSGGETQYF.